Reported below is one T cell receptor beta chain. The antigen is undetermined. Trimming stripped 1 base from V and 0 bases from J, with 10 bases between. This CDR3 contains 16 residues. CDR1 is LNHDA, CDR2 SQIVND, per germline (reference sequence). This sample was included in a study of T cell responses to AZD1222 COVID-19 vaccine. Produced via immunoSEQ multiplex PCR; TCRdb's table is partial and in-frame only. The table has 100,000 to 150,000 clones, over 75% seen once; the top ten hold 4.2%. Broader study findings: Unmutated variant regions are reportedly targeted by nearly half of spike-specific TCRs. Two doses of AZD1222 preceded a rise in Spike-specific TCR breadth and depth.

The TCR was taken from an adult who received the MenACWY meningococcal vaccine as a control. This chain connects TRBV19 to TRBJ1-5; D is unclear. This material consisted of peripheral blood, taken 28 days after the second dose of the MenACWY control vaccine. The DNA of the CDR3 is TGTGCCAGTAGTATAGGTTCGGGGTATAGCAATCAGCCCCAGCATTTT. This codes for CASSIGSGYSNQPQHF.